The 27 T cell receptor beta chains below come from one sample, sequenced in a study of blood T cell repertoires in COVID-19. Assay: immunoSEQ multiplex PCR; the TCRdb copy retains only in-frame clones and omits some. The sample lists approximately 150,000 clones, about 90% occurring once. The sequenced sample consisted of PBMCs or T cells enriched from blood (not recorded which). Receptor source: a human donor with acute COVID-19. The donor label of this sample is uncertain.

The chain combines TRBV7-3 with TRBJ1-5; TRBD1 agrees at 10 bases. Trimming took 2 bases from V and 3 from J; bases not matched to a gene: 4. The V gene's germline CDR1 is SGHTA and CDR2 FQGTGA. The CDR3 has 16 residues. The CDR3 loop reads CASSLAGQGNNQPQHF. The DNA of the CDR3 is TGTGCCAGCAGCTTAGCGGGACAGGGGAACAATCAGCCCCAGCATTTT.

In the case of this clone: The same CDR3 arises from other DNA sequences in this sample as well. This chain joins TRBV7-2 and TRBJ1-2; 7 nucleotides line up with TRBD1. Losses at the gene ends were 1 base for V and 4 bases for J; bases not matched to a gene: 3. The CDR3 extends over 14 amino acids. Germline V gives CDR1 SGHTA, CDR2 FQGNSA. CDR3 nucleotides: TGTGCCAGCAGCTTAGGACAGGGTCCCTATGGCTACACCTTC. Amino acids: CASSLGQGPYGYTF.

The chain couples TRBV18 to TRBJ1-1, with TRBD1 matching 7 bases. V lost 4 bases, J lost 0 bases, and 2 bases stayed unmatched. Germline values: CDR1 KGHSH, CDR2 LQKENI. The CDR3 extends over 14 amino acids. The CDR3 DNA sequence: TGTGCCAGCTCACACAGGGGCATGAACACTGAAGCTTTCTTT. Translation: CASSHRGMNTEAFF.

This clone was detected only a few times. The gene calls are TRBV19 and TRBJ2-2; D possibly corresponds to TRBD1 (5 bases). Germline V lookup: CDR1 LNHDA, CDR2 SQIVND (reference sequence). CDR3 length equals 17 residues. V was trimmed by 8 bases and J by 5 bases, leaving 24 bases between them. This CDR3 is CASSNPADTGGTGELFF. CDR3 sequence (DNA): TGTGCCAGTTCCAATCCGGCGGACACAGGCGGAACCGGGGAGCTGTTTTTT.

The chain couples TRBV6-4 to TRBJ2-1; possibly TRBD2 for D (5 bases). Trimming left V 0 bases short and J 5 bases short, with 11 bases between. The CDR3 contains 15 residues. Germline CDR1 reads MRHNA; CDR2 reads SNTAGT. This CDR3 is CASSDSSETNNEQFF. The DNA for the CDR3 is TGTGCCAGCAGTGACTCGAGCGAGACTAACAATGAGCAGTTCTTC.

A single count supports this clone. The rearrangement uses TRBV5-5 and TRBJ2-4, with D uncertain. V was pared by 3 bases and J by 6 bases, with 13 bases between. This CDR3 spans 14 amino acids. Germline V gene lookup returns CDR1 SGHKS and CDR2 YYEKEE (reference sequence). CDR3 sequence reads: CASSSTTSLNIQYF. The CDR3 nucleotides are TGTGCCAGCAGCTCCACTACGTCCTTAAACATTCAGTACTTC.

The sample holds one count of this clone. The rearrangement uses TRBV19 and TRBJ2-4, with 8 bases that match TRBD2. Germline trimming cut 7 bases from V and 3 bases from J; bases unmatched to any gene: 8. The CDR3 runs to 15 residues. CDR1 is LNHDA and CDR2 is SQIVND in the germline V gene (reference sequence). The CDR3 DNA follows: TGTGCCAGTATCCCGGGGGGGACAAACAAAAACATTCAGTACTTC. It encodes CASIPGGTNKNIQYF.

The gene calls are TRBV6-2 or TRBV6-3 and TRBJ1-1; D remains ambiguous. The ends were cut back, 0 bases at V and 4 bases at J, with 24 bases in the middle. The germline gives CDR1 MNHEY, CDR2 SVGEGT. This CDR3 spans 19 amino acids. CDR3 sequence reads: CASSYSGGPIRPRGTEAFF. In DNA, the CDR3 is TGTGCCAGCAGTTACTCGGGCGGACCCATCAGGCCTCGGGGCACTGAAGCTTTCTTT.

The genes are TRBV2 and TRBJ2-1, with 9 positions matching TRBD2. The CDR3 covers 16 residues. The V gene end was trimmed by 7 bases and the J gene end by 6 bases; junction bases not matched to a gene: 13. CDR1 is SNHLY and CDR2 is FYNNEI in the germline V gene. Here the CDR3 DNA reads TGTGCCAGCAAAAGGGGTTTGCGGGGGGGCATCAATGAGCAGTTCTTC. It specifies CASKRGLRGGINEQFF.

This clone appeared a few times. The chain has TRBV5-1 and TRBJ2-7; TRBD2 agrees at 8 bases. V lost 2 bases to trimming and J lost 2 bases; unmatched junction nucleotides: 6. Germline V CDR1 and CDR2: SGHRS, YFSETQ. The CDR3 covers 15 residues. The chain's CDR3 is CASSLISGGPYEQYF. The CDR3 DNA follows: TGCGCCAGCAGCTTAATCTCGGGGGGGCCCTACGAGCAGTACTTC.

The CDR3 protein is CASMLEIGGGTEAFF. CDR3 DNA: TGTGCCAGTATGCTCGAGATAGGGGGAGGGACTGAAGCTTTCTTT. V usage is TRBV19 and J usage is TRBJ1-1; perhaps TRBD1 as D (6 bases). Germline CDR1 and CDR2: LNHDA and SQIVND (reference sequence). V lost 7 bases to trimming and J lost 5 bases, with 20 bases between them. The CDR3 loop spans 15 amino acids.

This clone was counted between two and nine times. This chain connects TRBV6-5 to TRBJ1-2, with D possibly being TRBD1 (6 bases). CDR3 length equals 14 residues. Germline values: CDR1 MNHEY, CDR2 SVGAGI. V was shortened by 4 bases and J by 4 bases, with 13 bases between the two germline ends. In DNA, the CDR3 is TGTGCCAGCAGTTTTTCGAACAGGGTCTATGGCTACACCTTC. Translated, it gives CASSFSNRVYGYTF.

The V and J genes are TRBV11-2 and TRBJ2-5, with 9 bases fitting TRBD2. CDR3 length equals 16 residues. Losses at the gene ends were 5 bases for V and 4 bases for J; bases not matched to a gene: 11. Looked up from germline, CDR1 is SGHAT and CDR2 is FQNNGV. The CDR3: CASSPMGLAERETQYF. The CDR3, as DNA: TGTGCCAGCAGCCCCATGGGACTAGCAGAGCGAGAGACCCAGTACTTC. Using reference TRBV11-2 and TRBJ2-5 for the parts outside the CDR3, the full variable domain is EAGVAQSPRYKIIEKRQSVAFWCNPISGHATLYWYQQILGQGPKLLIQFQNNGVVDDSQLPKDRFSAERLKGVDSTLKIQPAKLEDSAVYLCASSPMGLAERETQYFGPGTRLLVL.

The rearrangement joins TRBV9 to TRBJ1-1; 7 nucleotides align to TRBD1. V was pared by 0 bases and J by 4 bases, with 6 bases of the junction left unmatched. The CDR3 runs 15 residues. Germline CDR1 SGDLS, CDR2 YYNGEE. DNA of the CDR3: TGTGCCAGCAGCGTAGATGGACAGGCTTCCACTGAAGCTTTCTTT. This sequence encodes CASSVDGQASTEAFF.

This clone was observed a few times. The chain has TRBV20-1 and TRBJ2-7, with no clear D. The CDR3 has 11 amino acids. CDR1 is DFQATT, CDR2 SNEGSKA, per germline (reference sequence). The V gene lost 1 base and the J gene lost 7 bases, with 8 bases spanning the gap. CDR3 in amino acids: CSARVVREQYF. The CDR3 coding sequence is TGCAGTGCTAGAGTTGTGCGGGAGCAGTACTTC.

V is TRBV5-1 and J is TRBJ2-7; D is uncertain. The germline V and J ends were trimmed by 4 bases and 0 bases, with 8 bases remaining between them. Per germline, CDR1 SGHRS and CDR2 YFSETQ. The CDR3 totals 13 residues. This CDR3 is CASSLEVSYEQYF. DNA of the CDR3: TGCGCCAGCAGCCTTGAGGTCTCCTACGAGCAGTACTTC.

This chain uses TRBV7-2 with TRBJ1-3, with D perhaps matching TRBD1 (6 bases). CDR3 length equals 16 residues. The germline V gene has CDR1 SGHTA and CDR2 FQGNSA. V lost 5 bases and J 8 bases, leaving 22 bases between the germline ends. The CDR3 DNA reads TGTGCCAGCAGCCCGACGAGGGGGGGCGCCTGGGACACCATATATTTT. Protein: CASSPTRGGAWDTIYF.

The chain's CDR3 is CASSHRRVAPLYGYTF. For the CDR3, the DNA is TGTGCCAGCAGCCATCGGCGGGTCGCCCCTCTTTATGGCTACACCTTC. The J gene is TRBJ1-2, the V gene TRBV7-8; D is unresolved. V shed 5 bases and J shed 5 bases, with 21 bases lying between them. Germline CDR1 SGHVS, CDR2 FQNEAQ. This CDR3 comprises 16 residues.

The rearrangement links TRBV6-5 to TRBJ2-5; D unclear. CDR1 and CDR2 from the germline V gene are MNHEY and SVGAGI. CDR3 size: 14 residues. Trimming cost V 0 bases and J 1 base, with 6 bases left between them. In DNA form, the CDR3 reads TGTGCCAGCAGTTACTCCCTTCTCCAAGAGACCCAGTACTTC. The encoded protein is CASSYSLLQETQYF.

V usage is TRBV6-5 and J usage is TRBJ1-4; maybe TRBD1 (5 bases). The V end was cut by 1 base, the J end by 9 bases, with 18 bases between. The CDR3 contains 16 residues. Germline lookup yields CDR1 MNHEY and CDR2 SVGAGI. The CDR3 bases are TGTGCCAGCAGTTACTACGGGGGGAAGCGGGCAAAAAAACTGTTTTTT. It translates to CASSYYGGKRAKKLFF.

V gene TRBV5-5 combines with J gene TRBJ2-7, with D possibly TRBD1 on 5 matching bases. Trimming took off 1 base at V and 2 bases at J, with 10 bases between the two ends. The CDR3 has 14 residues. CDR1 and CDR2 from the germline V gene are SGHKS and YYEKEE (reference sequence). The CDR3 is CASSLTDTTYEQYF. DNA for the CDR3: TGTGCCAGCAGCTTGACGGACACTACCTACGAGCAGTACTTC.

V usage is TRBV12-5 and J usage is TRBJ2-5; 9 bases fit TRBD1. J lost 2 bases, V lost 4 bases, and 5 bases had no gene match. Germline V gene sequence: CDR1 LGHNT, CDR2 FRNRAP. The length of the CDR3 is 15 residues. CDR3 coding DNA: TGTGCTAGTGGTTCAGGACAGGGGCGTCAAGAGACCCAGTACTTC. Amino acid sequence: CASGSGQGRQETQYF.

The CDR3 bases are TGTGCCAGCAGCTCTTGGAGCAACACTGAAGCTTTCTTT. It yields the protein CASSSWSNTEAFF. This chain connects TRBV7-9 to TRBJ1-1; the D is unclear. There are 13 residues in the CDR3. Germline V gene lookup returns CDR1 SEHNR and CDR2 FQNEAQ (reference sequence). Deletions cut 4 bases from V and 2 bases from J, with 8 bases between.

This rearrangement joins TRBV6-1 to TRBJ1-5; D possibly corresponds to TRBD1 (5 bases). CDR1 is MNHNS and CDR2 is SASEGT in the germline V gene. The CDR3 consists of 17 residues. V lost 1 base and J lost 2, with 15 bases in between. The CDR3 spells CASSEGGGLWGNQPQHF. DNA of the CDR3: TGTGCCAGCAGTGAAGGGGGGGGACTTTGGGGCAATCAGCCCCAGCATTTT.

This chain links TRBV2 with TRBJ2-7, with D possibly TRBD2 on 6 matching bases. The CDR3 contains 12 residues. Per the germline V gene, CDR1 is SNHLY and CDR2 is FYNNEI. Trimming left V 8 bases short and J 5 bases short, with 13 bases between. The CDR3 DNA sequence: TGTGCCAGCGGGCGGGGTAACCACGAGCAGTACTTC. Protein product: CASGRGNHEQYF.

This clone appeared once. The chain recombines TRBV19 with TRBJ1-5; D may be TRBD1 (5 bases). In germline, CDR1 is LNHDA, CDR2 SQIVND (reference sequence). The CDR3 totals 16 residues. Trimming left V 7 bases short and J 1 base short, with 17 bases between. The DNA for the CDR3 is TGTGCCAGTACGGCCCTGGGGGAGGGAAGCAATCAGCCCCAGCATTTT. It codes for CASTALGEGSNQPQHF.

The chain joins TRBV4-3 to TRBJ1-5; D is ambiguous. The CDR3 runs 14 residues. V lost 1 base, J lost 4 bases, and 8 bases lay in between. CDR1 LGHNA and CDR2 YSLEER come from the germline V gene. The CDR3 here is CASSQVLVNQPQHF. The CDR3 DNA sequence: TGCGCCAGCAGCCAAGTTCTAGTTAATCAGCCCCAGCATTTT.